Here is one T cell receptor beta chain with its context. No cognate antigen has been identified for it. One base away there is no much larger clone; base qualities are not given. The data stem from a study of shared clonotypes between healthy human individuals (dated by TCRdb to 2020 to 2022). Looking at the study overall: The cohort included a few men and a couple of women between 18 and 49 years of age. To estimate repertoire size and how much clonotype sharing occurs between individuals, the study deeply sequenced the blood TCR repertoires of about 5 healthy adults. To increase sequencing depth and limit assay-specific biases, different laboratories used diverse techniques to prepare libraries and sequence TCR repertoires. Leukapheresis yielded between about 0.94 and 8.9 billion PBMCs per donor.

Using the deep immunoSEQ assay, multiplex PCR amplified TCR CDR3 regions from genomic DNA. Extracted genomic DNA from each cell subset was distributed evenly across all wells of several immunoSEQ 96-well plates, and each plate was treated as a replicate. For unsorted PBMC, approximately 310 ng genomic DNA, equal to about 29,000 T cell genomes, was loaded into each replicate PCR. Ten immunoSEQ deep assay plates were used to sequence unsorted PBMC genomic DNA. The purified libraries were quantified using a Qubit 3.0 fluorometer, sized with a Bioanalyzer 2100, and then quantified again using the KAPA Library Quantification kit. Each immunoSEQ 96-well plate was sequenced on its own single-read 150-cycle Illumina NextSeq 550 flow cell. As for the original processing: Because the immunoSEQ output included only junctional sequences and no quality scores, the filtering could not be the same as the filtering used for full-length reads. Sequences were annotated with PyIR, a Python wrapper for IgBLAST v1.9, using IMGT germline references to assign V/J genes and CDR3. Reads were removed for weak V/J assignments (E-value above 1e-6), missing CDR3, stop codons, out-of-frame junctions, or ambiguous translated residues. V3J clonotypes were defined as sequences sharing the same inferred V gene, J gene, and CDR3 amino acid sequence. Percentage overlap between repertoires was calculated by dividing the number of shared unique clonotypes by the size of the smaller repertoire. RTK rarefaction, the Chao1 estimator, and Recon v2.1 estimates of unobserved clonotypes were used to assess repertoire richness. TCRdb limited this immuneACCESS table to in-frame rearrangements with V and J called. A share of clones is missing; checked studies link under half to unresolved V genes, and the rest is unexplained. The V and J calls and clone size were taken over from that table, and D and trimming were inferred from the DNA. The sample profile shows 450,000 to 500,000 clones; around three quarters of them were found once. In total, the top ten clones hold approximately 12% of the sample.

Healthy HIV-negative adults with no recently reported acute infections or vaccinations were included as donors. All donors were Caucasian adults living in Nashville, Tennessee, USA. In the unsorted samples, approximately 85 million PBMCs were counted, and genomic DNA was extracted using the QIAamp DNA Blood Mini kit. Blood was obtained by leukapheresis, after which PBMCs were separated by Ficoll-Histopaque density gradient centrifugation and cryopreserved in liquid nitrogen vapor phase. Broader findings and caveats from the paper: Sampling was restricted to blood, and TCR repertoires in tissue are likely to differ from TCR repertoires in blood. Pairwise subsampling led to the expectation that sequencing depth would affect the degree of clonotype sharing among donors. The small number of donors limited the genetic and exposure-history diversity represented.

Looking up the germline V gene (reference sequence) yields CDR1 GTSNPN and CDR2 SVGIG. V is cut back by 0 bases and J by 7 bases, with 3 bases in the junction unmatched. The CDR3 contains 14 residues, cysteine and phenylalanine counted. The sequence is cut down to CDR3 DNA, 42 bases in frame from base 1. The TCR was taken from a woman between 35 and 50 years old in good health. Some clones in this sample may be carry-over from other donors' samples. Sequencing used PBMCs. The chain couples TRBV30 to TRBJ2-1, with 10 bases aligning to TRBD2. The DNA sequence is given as TGTGCCTGGAGTGTGGCTAGCGGGAGAAATGAGCAGTTCTTC. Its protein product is CAWSVASGRNEQFF.